The 7 T cell receptor beta chains listed next were all sequenced from one sample in a study of post-analysis software for immune sequencing data. General observations from the study: Patients used about five TRBV segments, including TRBV5-6, TRBV5-1 and TRBV20-1, more often than controls.

These TCRs' antigens remain unknown. Built from TCR beta cDNA, the libraries had unique molecular identifiers in them. TCRdb fed the PCR reads into MiXCR, producing one record per CDR3 protein. The table includes hundreds of thousands of distinct CDR3 sequences, less than 35% detected once. The source material was blood. These receptor sequences come from a girl aged 10-17 years with multiple sclerosis.

The chain carries TRBV3-1 and TRBJ2-1; D not resolved. V gave up 0 bases and J gave up 10 bases, with 7 bases separating them. This CDR3 has 12 residues. CDR1 LGHDT and CDR2 YNNKEL come from the germline V gene (reference sequence). The CDR3, as DNA: TGTGCCAGCAGCCAAGATCGGCGAGAGCAGTTCTTC. It translates to CASSQDRREQFF.

The chain has TRBV28 and TRBJ2-4; 13 positions agree with TRBD2. The J call may not be correct, given that the DNA end is closer to TRBJ2-7. CDR3 size: 15 residues. The germline gives CDR1 MDHEN, CDR2 SYDVKM. CDR3 protein: CASSHGTSGTSEQYF. The CDR3, as DNA: TGTGCCAGCAGTCACGGGACTAGCGGGACGAGCGAGCAGTACTTC.

This clonotype was picked up a small number of times. V usage is TRBV10-3 and J usage is TRBJ2-7; weak D call: TRBD1 (5 bases). Germline V gene sequence: CDR1 ENHRY, CDR2 SYGVKD. The CDR3 consists of 12 residues. V gave up 7 bases and J gave up 6 bases, with 13 bases separating them. The CDR3 loop is CAIIIRVGEQYF. CDR3 sequence (DNA): TGTGCCATCATAATCAGGGTTGGCGAGCAGTACTTC.

The chain employs TRBV9 and TRBJ2-2; D possibly corresponds to TRBD2 (5 bases). The CDR3 contains 18 residues. The V gene lost 3 bases and the J gene lost 4 bases, with 22 bases spanning the gap. Germline V lookup: CDR1 SGDLS, CDR2 YYNGEE. As DNA, the CDR3 is TGTGCCAGCAGCGGCCGGTATGGGCGGAGAGGAGGCACCGGGGAGCTGTTTTTT. The encoded protein is CASSGRYGRRGGTGELFF.

As to this clonotype: This sequence may be a read error, since a much larger clone differs from it by one base. This sequence joins TRBV27 and TRBJ2-7; 9 nucleotides align to TRBD2. Germline CDR1 is MNHEY and CDR2 is SMNVEV (reference sequence). The CDR3 sequence is 14 residues long. Trimming at V came to 3 bases and at J to 7 bases, leaving 7 bases not matched to a gene. CDR3 sequence: CASSFPGLANEQYF. The CDR3 DNA reads as TGTGCCAGCAGTTTCCCGGGACTAGCAAATGAGCAGTACTTC.

This clonotype was seen many times. In nucleotides, the CDR3 is TGTGCCATCAGTGAGTCAGCGGGACTAGCGGGGGGTGATGAGCAGTTCTTC. As protein: CAISESAGLAGGDEQFF. V gene TRBV10-3 combines with J gene TRBJ2-1, with 15 bases lining up with TRBD2. Germline CDR1 reads ENHRY; CDR2 reads SYGVKD. V trimming: 0 bases; J trimming: 8 bases; junction bases outside the gene matches: 5. CDR3 length equals 17 residues.

The J gene is TRBJ1-5, the V gene TRBV20-1, with D perhaps matching TRBD1 (6 bases). The CDR3 covers 13 residues. The V and J ends lost 5 bases and 3 bases respectively, with 11 bases between them. CDR1 and CDR2 (germline): DFQATT, SNEGSKA (reference sequence). CDR3 in amino acids: CSARQANNQPQHF. Written as DNA, the CDR3 is TGCAGTGCTCGACAGGCCAACAATCAGCCCCAGCATTTT.